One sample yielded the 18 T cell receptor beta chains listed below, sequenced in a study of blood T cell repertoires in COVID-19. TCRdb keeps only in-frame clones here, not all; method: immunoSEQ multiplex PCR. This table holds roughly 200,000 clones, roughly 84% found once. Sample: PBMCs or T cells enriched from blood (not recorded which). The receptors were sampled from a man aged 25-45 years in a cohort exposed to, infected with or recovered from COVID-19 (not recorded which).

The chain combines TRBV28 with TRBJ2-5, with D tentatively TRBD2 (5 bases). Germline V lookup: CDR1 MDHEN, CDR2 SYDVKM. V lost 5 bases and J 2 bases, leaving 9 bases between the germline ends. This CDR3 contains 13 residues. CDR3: CASSHGVQETQYF. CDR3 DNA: TGTGCCAGCAGTCACGGGGTTCAAGAGACCCAGTACTTC. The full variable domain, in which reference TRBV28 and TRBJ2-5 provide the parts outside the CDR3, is DVKVTQSSRYLVKRTGEKVFLECVQDMDHENMFWYRQDPGLGLRLIYFSYDVKMKEKGDIPEGYSVSREKKERFSLILESASTNQTSMYLCASSHGVQETQYFGPGTRLLVL.

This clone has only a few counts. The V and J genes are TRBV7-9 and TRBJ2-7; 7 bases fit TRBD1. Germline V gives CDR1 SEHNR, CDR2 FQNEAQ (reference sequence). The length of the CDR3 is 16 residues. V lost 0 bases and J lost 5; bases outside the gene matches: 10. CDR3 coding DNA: TGTGCCAGCAGCTTAGCCGGGGACAGTAAGAGGCACGAGCAGTACTTC. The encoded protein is CASSLAGDSKRHEQYF.

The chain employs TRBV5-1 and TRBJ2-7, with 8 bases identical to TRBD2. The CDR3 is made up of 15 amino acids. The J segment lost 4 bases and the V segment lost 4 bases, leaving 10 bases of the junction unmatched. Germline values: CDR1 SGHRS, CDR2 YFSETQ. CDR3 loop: CASSLGGDGDYEQYF. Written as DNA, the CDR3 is TGCGCCAGCAGCCTCGGGGGGGATGGGGATTACGAGCAGTACTTC.

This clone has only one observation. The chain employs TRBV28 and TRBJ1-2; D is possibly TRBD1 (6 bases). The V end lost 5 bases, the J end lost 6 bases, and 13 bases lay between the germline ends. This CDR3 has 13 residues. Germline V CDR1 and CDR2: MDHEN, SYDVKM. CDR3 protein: CASSQRWGHGYTF. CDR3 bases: TGTGCCAGCAGTCAAAGGTGGGGGCATGGCTACACCTTC.

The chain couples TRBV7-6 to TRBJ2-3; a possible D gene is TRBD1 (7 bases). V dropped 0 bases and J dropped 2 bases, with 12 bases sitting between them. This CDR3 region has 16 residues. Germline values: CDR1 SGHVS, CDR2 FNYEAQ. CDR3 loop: CASSLAWRGHTDTQYF. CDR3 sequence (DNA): TGTGCCAGCAGCTTAGCCTGGAGGGGGCACACAGATACGCAGTATTTT.

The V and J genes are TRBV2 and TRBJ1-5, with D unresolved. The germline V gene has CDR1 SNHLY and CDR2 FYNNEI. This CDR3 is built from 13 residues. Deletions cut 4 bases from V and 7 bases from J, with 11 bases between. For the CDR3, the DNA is TGTGCCAGCAGTGGTACTGGTTCCCAGCCCCAGCATTTT. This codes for CASSGTGSQPQHF. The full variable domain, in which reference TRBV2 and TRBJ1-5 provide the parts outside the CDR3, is EPEVTQTPSHQVTQMGQEVILRCVPISNHLYFYWYRQILGQKVEFLVSFYNNEISEKSEIFDDQFSVERPDGSNFTLKIRSTKLEDSAMYFCASSGTGSQPQHFGDGTRLSIL.

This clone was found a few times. The CDR3, as DNA: TGTGCCAGCAGTCCGGGACTAGCAGTTCTCGCCAAAAACATTCAGTACTTC. This translates into CASSPGLAVLAKNIQYF. The V call is TRBV28, the J call TRBJ2-4; 9 bases map to TRBD2. After removal of 5 bases from V and 1 base from J, the junction contained 9 bases not matched to a gene. This CDR3 has 17 amino acids. The germline V gene has CDR1 MDHEN and CDR2 SYDVKM.

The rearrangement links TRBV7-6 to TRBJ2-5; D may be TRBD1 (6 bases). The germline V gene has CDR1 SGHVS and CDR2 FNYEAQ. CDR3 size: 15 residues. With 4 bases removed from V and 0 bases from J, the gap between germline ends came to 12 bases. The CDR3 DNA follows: TGTGCCAGCAGCTCCGGGACACGGTACCAAGAGACCCAGTACTTC. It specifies CASSSGTRYQETQYF.

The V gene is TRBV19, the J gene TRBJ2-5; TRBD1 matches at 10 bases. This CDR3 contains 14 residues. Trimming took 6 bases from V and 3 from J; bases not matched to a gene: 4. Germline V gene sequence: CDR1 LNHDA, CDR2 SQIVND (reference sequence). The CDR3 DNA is TGTGCCAGTAGAAGGGACAGGGGAGAAGAGACCCAGTACTTC. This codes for CASRRDRGEETQYF. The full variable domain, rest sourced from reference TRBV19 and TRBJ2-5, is DGGITQSPKYLFRKEGQNVTLSCEQNLNHDAMYWYRQDPGQGLRLIYYSQIVNDFQKGDIAEGYSVSREKKESFPLTVTSAQKNPTAFYLCASRRDRGEETQYFGPGTRLLVL.

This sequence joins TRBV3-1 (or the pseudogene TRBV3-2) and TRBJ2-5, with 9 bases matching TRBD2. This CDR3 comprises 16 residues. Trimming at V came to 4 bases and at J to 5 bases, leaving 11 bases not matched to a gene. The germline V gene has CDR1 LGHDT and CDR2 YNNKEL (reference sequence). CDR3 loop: CASSLSPGTSFETQYF. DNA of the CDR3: TGTGCCAGCAGCCTAAGCCCCGGGACTAGCTTTGAGACCCAGTACTTC.

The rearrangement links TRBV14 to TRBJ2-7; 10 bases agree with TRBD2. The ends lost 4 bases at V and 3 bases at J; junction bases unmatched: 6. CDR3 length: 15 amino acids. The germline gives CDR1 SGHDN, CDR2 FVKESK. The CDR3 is CASSPGTSVGYEQYF. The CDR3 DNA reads TGTGCCAGCAGCCCTGGGACTAGCGTTGGCTACGAGCAGTACTTC.

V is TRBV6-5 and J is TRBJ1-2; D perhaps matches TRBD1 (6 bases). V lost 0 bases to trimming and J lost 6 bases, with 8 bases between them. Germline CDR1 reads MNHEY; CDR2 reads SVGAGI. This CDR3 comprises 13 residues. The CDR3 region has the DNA TGTGCCAGCAGTTACTCGCAGGGGAATGGCTACACCTTC. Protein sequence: CASSYSQGNGYTF.

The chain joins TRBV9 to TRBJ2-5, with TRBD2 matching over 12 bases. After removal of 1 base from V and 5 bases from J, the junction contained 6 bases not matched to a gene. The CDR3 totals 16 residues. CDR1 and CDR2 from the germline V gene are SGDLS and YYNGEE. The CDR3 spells CASSVSSGRASETQYF. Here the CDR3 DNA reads TGTGCCAGCAGCGTATCTAGCGGGAGGGCCTCGGAGACCCAGTACTTC.

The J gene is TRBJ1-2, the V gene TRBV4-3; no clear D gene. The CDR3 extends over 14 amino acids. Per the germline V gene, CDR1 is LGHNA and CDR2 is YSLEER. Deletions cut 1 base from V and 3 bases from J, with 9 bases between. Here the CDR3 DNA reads TGCGCCAGCAGCCAAGGACTTCCGGACTATGGCTACACCTTC. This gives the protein CASSQGLPDYGYTF.

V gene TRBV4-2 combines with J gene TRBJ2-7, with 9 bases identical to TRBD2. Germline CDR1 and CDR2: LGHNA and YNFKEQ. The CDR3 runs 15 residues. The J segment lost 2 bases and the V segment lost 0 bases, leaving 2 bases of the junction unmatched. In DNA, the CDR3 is TGTGCCAGCAGCCAAGATGCGGGAGGGCCCTACGAGCAGTACTTC. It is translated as CASSQDAGGPYEQYF.

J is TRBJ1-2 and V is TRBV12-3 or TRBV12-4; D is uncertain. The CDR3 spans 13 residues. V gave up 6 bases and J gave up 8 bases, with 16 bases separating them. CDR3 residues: CASSHRRAGGYTF. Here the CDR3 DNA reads TGTGCCAGCAGCCATCGACGGGCGGGAGGCTACACCTTC.

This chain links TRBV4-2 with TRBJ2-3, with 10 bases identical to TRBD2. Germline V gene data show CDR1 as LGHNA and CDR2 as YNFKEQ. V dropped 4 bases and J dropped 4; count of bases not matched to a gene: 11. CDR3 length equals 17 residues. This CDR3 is CASSPPEELAGSDTQYF. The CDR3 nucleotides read TGTGCCAGCAGCCCCCCAGAGGAACTAGCGGGATCAGATACGCAGTATTTT.

CDR3 DNA: TGTGCCAGCAGTTACACTGTCGACGAGCAGTACTTC. Amino acid sequence: CASSYTVDEQYF. The V and J genes are TRBV6-5 and TRBJ2-7; D remains unclear. The V gene lost 2 bases and the J gene lost 5 bases, with 7 bases spanning the gap. Germline-derived CDR1 and CDR2 are MNHEY and SVGAGI. The CDR3 runs 12 residues.